One sample yielded the 11 T cell receptor beta chains listed below, sequenced in a study of blood T cells in healthy people across ages. With a J-beta primer mix and a sample-barcoded 5' primer, a second PCR ran about 6 to 11 cycles. TCRdb used MiXCR to reprocess the 5' RACE reads, holding one entry per CDR3 protein. The sample yields hundreds of thousands of distinct CDR3 sequences, about 34% seen once. Source material: blood. These receptors all come from a woman older than 75 in good health.

In regard to this clonotype: Mismatch with germline at one junction end may stem from a read error. The chain recombines TRBV6-2 or TRBV6-3 with TRBJ2-1; 9 bases align to TRBD2. The germline V gene has CDR1 MNHEY and CDR2 SVGEGT. The CDR3 runs 16 residues. The CDR3 protein is CASKGSGGISYSEQFF. The DNA of the CDR3 is TGTGCCAGCAAGGGAAGCGGGGGGATTTCCTACAGTGAGCAGTTCTTC.

On this clonotype itself: Compared with germline, one end of the junction differs, possibly owing to a read error. J is TRBJ2-3 and V is TRBV12-3 or TRBV12-4; possible D gene TRBD2, 6 bases. The CDR3 is 16 amino acids. CDR3 region: CASSRDSQGGTDMQYF. The CDR3 coding sequence is TGTGCCAGCAGTCGGGACTCGCAAGGCGGCACAGATATGCAGTATTTT.

This clonotype was counted ten times or more. V usage is TRBV25-1 and J usage is TRBJ1-2; D is unresolved. Per germline, CDR1 MGHDK and CDR2 SYGVNS. The CDR3 is 13 residues long. Trimming left V 1 base short and J 4 bases short, with 7 bases between. CDR3 amino acids: CASSESGSYGYTF. In DNA form, the CDR3 reads TGTGCCAGCAGTGAATCGGGCTCCTATGGCTACACCTTC.

At least ten counts were recorded for this clonotype. The V gene is TRBV29-1, the J gene TRBJ2-7; 8 positions agree with TRBD1. The CDR3 runs 13 residues. Losses at the gene ends were 7 bases for V and 6 bases for J; bases not matched to a gene: 11. Germline values: CDR1 SQVTM, CDR2 ANQGSEA. The CDR3 here is CSARWTGKGEQYF. DNA of the CDR3: TGCAGCGCCCGATGGACAGGGAAGGGCGAGCAGTACTTC.

This clonotype was detected many times. The chain joins TRBV4-3 to TRBJ1-2; 8 bases are shared with TRBD1. Germline V gene data show CDR1 as LGHNA and CDR2 as YSLEER. The J segment lost 1 base and the V segment lost 1 base, leaving 2 bases of the junction unmatched. This CDR3 contains 15 residues. For the CDR3, the DNA is TGCGCCAGCAGCCAAGCAGGGGGCGTTAACTATGGCTACACCTTC. Translation: CASSQAGGVNYGYTF.

This clonotype was found a few times. The V call is TRBV30, the J call TRBJ1-1, with D perhaps TRBD1 (5 bases). Germline lookup yields CDR1 GTSNPN and CDR2 SVGIG (reference sequence). There are 13 residues in the CDR3. V was cut by 0 bases and J by 5 bases, with 10 bases left in between. CDR3 sequence reads: CAWSVSRQTEAFF. The CDR3 coding sequence is TGTGCCTGGAGTGTGAGCAGACAGACTGAAGCTTTCTTT. Supplemented by reference TRBV30 and TRBJ1-1, the full variable domain reads SQTIHQWPATLVQPVGSPLSLECTVEGTSNPNLYWYRQAAGRGLQLLFYSVGIGQISSEVPQNLSASRPQDRQFILSSKKLLLSDSGFYLCAWSVSRQTEAFFGQGTRLTVV.

V and J are TRBV20-1 and TRBJ2-7, with 9 bases lining up with TRBD2. The DNA matches TRBJ2-5 better at its end, which makes the J call doubtful. The germline V gene has CDR1 DFQATT and CDR2 SNEGSKA (reference sequence). The CDR3 has 16 residues. The CDR3 protein is CSARDLGLAGLETQYF. The CDR3 DNA reads as TGCAGTGCTAGAGATCTAGGGCTAGCGGGGTTAGAGACCCAGTACTTC.

This clonotype occurred many times. The chain has TRBV7-2 and TRBJ1-5; possible D gene TRBD1, 6 bases. This CDR3 has 16 amino acids. Trimming removed 0 bases at V and 8 bases at J, with 17 bases between. Germline V gene sequence: CDR1 SGHTA, CDR2 FQGNSA. The CDR3 region has the DNA TGTGCCAGCAGCTTAGCGTTCGATCGGGGGGCAGAGCCCCAGCATTTT. It codes for CASSLAFDRGAEPQHF.

In the case of this clonotype: A much larger clone lies one base from this, so it may be a read error. The V and J genes are TRBV11-2 and TRBJ2-1; perhaps D is TRBD1 or TRBD2 (5 bases each). Germline CDR1 reads SGHAT; CDR2 reads FQNNGV. CDR3 size: 16 residues. CDR3 DNA: TGTGCCAGCAGCCAGAGGGGAGTCTACTCCTACAATGAGCCGTTCTTC. Translating it yields CASSQRGVYSYNEPFF.

This clonotype has a count of ten or more. The rearrangement uses TRBV20-1 and TRBJ2-1; a weak D match, TRBD1 (6 bases). V lost 1 base and J lost 1, with 8 bases in between. Germline lookup yields CDR1 DFQATT and CDR2 SNEGSKA (reference sequence). The CDR3 runs to 14 residues. The CDR3 loop reads CSARGGRSYNEQFF. CDR3 in DNA: TGCAGTGCTAGAGGGGGGCGTTCCTACAATGAGCAGTTCTTC.

This clonotype was found many times. V is TRBV12-3 or TRBV12-4 and J is TRBJ1-6; 7 bases line up with TRBD1. The CDR3 has 15 residues. Losses at the gene ends were 5 bases for V and 7 bases for J; bases not matched to a gene: 8. The CDR3 loop reads CASSPRSGQNSPLHF. DNA of the CDR3: TGTGCCAGCAGTCCGCGATCGGGACAGAATTCACCCCTCCACTTT.